This entry describes one T cell receptor (beta chain). This sample is part of a study of T cell clusters in autoimmune cytopenias. TRB was amplified by touch-down multiplex PCR, primer pools A and B combined. One entry per CDR3 protein, without DNA, is what TCRdb gives after re-calling the multiplex PCR reads. Its clone listing holds 4,000 or so distinct CDR3 sequences. The CDR3 spans 14 residues. The germline gives CDR1 SGHTS, CDR2 YDEGEE. About 37,500 genome equivalents of blood DNA were amplified for TRB. The clonotype originates from a human donor with an autoimmune cytopenia or autoimmune hepatitis (not recorded which). The chain uses TRBV5-8 and TRBJ2-6; TCRdb's D call of TRBD1 is untestable without DNA. The sequenced sample was peripheral blood. The CDR3 spells CAGKRGTGANVLTF.